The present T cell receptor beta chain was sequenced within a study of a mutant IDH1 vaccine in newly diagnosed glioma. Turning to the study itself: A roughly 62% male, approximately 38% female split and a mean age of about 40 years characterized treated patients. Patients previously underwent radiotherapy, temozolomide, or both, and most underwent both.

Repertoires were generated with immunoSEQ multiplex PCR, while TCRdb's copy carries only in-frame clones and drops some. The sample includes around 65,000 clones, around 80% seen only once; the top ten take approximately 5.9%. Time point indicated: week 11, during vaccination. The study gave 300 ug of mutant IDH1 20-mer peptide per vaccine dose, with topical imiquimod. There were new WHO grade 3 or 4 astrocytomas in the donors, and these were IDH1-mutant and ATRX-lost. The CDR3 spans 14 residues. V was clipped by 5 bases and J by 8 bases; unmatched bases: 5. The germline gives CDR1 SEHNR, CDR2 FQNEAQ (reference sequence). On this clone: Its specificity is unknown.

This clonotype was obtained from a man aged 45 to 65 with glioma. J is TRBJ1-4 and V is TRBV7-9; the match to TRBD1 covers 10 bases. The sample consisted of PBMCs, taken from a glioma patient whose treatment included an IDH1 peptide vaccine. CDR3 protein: CASSQGQGREKLFF. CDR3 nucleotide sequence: TGTGCCAGCAGCCAGGGACAGGGGAGAGAAAAACTGTTTTTT.